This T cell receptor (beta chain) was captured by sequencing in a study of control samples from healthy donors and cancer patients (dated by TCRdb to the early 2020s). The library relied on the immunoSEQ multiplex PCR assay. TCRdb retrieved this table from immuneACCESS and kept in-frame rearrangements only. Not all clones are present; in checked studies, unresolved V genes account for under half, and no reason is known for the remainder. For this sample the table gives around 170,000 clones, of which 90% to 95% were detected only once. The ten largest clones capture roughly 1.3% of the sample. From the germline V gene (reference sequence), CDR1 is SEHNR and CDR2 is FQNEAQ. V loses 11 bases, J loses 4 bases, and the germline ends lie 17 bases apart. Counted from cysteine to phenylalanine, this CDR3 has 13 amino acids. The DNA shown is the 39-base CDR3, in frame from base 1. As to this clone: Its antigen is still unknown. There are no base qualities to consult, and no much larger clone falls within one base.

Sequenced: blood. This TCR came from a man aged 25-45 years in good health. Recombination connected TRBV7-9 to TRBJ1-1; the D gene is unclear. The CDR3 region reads CAFLREGGTEAFF. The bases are TGTGCCTTTCTCCGGGAAGGCGGCACTGAAGCTTTCTTT.